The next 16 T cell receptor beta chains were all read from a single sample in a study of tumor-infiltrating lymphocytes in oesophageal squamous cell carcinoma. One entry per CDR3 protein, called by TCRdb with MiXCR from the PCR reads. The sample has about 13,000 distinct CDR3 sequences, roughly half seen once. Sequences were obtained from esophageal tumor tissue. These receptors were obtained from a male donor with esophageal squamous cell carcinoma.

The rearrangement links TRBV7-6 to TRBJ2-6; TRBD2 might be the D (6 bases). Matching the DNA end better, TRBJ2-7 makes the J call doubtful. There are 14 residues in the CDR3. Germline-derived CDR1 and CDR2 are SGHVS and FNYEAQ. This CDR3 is CASSLGPGAYEQYF. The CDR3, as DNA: TGTGCCAGCAGCTTAGGTCCGGGGGCCTACGAGCAGTACTTC.

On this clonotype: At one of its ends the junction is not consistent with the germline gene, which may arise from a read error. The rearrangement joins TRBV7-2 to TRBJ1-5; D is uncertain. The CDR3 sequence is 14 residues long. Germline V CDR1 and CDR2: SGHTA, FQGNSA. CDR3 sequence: CASSLAGPGQPQHF. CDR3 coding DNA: TGTGCCAGCAGCCTAGCCGGGCCGGGTCAGCCCCAGCATTTT.

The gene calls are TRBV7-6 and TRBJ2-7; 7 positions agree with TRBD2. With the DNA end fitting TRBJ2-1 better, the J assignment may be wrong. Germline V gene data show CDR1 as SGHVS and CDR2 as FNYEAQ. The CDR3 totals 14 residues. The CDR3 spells CASIRSGAWDEQFF. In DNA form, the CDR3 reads TGTGCCAGCATTAGGAGCGGGGCTTGGGATGAGCAGTTCTTC.

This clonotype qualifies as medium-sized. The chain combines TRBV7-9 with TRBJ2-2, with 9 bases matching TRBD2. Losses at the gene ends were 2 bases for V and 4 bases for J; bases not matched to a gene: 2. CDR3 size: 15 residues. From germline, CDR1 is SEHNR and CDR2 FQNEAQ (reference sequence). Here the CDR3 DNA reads TGTGCCAGCAGCTTAAGCGGGGGGACCACCGGGGAGCTGTTTTTT. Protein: CASSLSGGTTGELFF.

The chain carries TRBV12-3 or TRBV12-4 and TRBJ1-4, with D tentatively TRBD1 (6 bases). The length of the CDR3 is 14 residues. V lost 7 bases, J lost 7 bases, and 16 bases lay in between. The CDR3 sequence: CASTPSAGAEKLFF. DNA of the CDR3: TGTGCCAGCACACCCTCTGCGGGGGCTGAAAAACTGTTTTTT.

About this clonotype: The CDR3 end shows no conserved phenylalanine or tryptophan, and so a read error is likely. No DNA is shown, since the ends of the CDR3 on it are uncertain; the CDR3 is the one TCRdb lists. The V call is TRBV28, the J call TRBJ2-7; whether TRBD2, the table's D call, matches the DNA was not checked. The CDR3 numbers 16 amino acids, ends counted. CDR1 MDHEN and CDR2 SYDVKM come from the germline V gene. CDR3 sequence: CASSLAAARYGYTFGS.

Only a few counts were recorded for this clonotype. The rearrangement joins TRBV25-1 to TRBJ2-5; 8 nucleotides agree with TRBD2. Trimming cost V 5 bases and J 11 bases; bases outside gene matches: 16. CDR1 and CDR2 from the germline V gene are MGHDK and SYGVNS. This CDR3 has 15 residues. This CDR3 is CASSRLAGSYNEQYF. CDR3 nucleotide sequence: TGTGCCAGCAGTCGATTAGCGGGGTCCTACAATGAGCAGTACTTC.

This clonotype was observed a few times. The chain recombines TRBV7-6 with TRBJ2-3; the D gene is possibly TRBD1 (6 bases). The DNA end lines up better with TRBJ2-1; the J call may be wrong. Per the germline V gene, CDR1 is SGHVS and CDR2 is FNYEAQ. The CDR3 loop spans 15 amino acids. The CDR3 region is CASSRVMDSYNEQFF. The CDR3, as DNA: TGTGCCAGCAGCCGAGTAATGGACAGCTACAATGAGCAGTTCTTC.

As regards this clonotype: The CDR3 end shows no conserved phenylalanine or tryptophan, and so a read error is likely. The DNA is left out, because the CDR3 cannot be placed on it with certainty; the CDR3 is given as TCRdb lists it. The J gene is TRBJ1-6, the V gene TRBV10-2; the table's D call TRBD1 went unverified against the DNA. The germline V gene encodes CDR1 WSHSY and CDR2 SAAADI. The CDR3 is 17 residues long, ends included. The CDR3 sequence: CASSESQGWYNEQFFGP.

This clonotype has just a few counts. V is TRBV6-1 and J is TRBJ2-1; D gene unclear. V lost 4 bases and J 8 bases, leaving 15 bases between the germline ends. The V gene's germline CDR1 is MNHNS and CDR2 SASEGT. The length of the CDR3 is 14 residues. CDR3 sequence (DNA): TGTGCCAGCAGTGCGACCTACAGTAACCATGAGCAGTTCTTC. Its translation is CASSATYSNHEQFF.

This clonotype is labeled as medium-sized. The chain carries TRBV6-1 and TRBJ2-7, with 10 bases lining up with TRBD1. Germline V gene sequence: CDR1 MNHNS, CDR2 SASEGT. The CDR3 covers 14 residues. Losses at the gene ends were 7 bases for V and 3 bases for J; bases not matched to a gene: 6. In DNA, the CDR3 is TGTGCCAGCAAGACAGGGGGCGATGACTACGAGCAGTACTTC. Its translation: CASKTGGDDYEQYF.

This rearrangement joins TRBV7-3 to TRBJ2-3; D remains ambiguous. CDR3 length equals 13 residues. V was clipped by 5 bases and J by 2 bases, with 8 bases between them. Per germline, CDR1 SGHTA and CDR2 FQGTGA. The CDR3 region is CASSPKPTDTQYF. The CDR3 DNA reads TGTGCCAGCAGCCCCAAGCCCACAGATACGCAGTATTTT.

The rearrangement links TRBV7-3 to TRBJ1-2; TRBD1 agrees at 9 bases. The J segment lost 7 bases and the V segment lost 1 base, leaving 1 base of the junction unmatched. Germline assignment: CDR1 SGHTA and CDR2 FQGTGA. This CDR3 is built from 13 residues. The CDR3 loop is CASSLMDRGGYTF. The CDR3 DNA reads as TGTGCCAGCAGCTTAATGGACAGGGGTGGCTACACCTTC.

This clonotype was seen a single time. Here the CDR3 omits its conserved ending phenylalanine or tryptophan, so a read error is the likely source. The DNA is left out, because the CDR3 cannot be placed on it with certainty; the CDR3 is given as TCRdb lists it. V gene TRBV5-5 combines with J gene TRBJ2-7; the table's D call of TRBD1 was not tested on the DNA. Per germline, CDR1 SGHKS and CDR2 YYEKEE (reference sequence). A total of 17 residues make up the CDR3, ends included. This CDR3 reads CASSLVRGQNYGYTFGS.

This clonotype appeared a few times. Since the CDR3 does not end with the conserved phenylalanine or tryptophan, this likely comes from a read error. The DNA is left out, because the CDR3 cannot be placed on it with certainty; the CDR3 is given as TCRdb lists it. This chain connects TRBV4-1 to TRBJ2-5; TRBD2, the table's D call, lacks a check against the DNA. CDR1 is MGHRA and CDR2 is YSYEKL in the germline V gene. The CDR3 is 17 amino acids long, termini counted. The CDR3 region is CASSQRDSQNYGYTFGS.

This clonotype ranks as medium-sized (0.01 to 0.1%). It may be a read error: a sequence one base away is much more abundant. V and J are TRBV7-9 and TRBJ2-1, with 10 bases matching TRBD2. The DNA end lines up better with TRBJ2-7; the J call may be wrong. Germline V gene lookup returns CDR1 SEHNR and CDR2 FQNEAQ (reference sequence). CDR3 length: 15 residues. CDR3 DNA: TGTGCCAGCAGCCGTAGCGGGAGGTCCTACAATGAGCAGTACTTC. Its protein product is CASSRSGRSYNEQYF.